This T cell receptor (beta chain) was recovered during a study of shared clonotypes between healthy human individuals. Donors were healthy HIV-negative adults without recent acute infections or vaccinations. The study used 85 million or so PBMCs per unsorted sample for genomic DNA. Generated by immunoSEQ multiplex PCR, the TCRdb table keeps only in-frame clones and is missing some. The sample carries about 490,000 clones, 60% to 85% recorded once. CDR1 is SGHVS and CDR2 is FQNEAQ in the germline V gene. The CDR3 has 14 residues. With V trimmed by 5 bases and J by 5 bases, 4 bases remained unmatched. The material sequenced was PBMCs. The rearrangement uses TRBV7-8 and TRBJ2-2; the match to TRBD2 covers 8 bases. The sequence was collected from a woman in her thirties or forties in good health. Some clones in this sample may be carry-over from other donors' samples. CDR3 region: CASSQGLETGELFF. The CDR3, as DNA: TGTGCCAGCAGCCAGGGACTAGAGACCGGGGAGCTGTTTTTT.